These 20 T cell receptor beta chains share one sample of origin, sequenced in a study of T-cell memory formation after mild COVID-19. MiXCR, run by TCRdb on the 5' RACE reads, gives a single entry per CDR3 protein. The sample has hundreds of thousands of distinct CDR3 sequences; around 17% are singletons. What was sequenced was PBMCs or a T cell subset sorted from them (not recorded which). Every receptor here comes from an adult woman who had mild COVID-19 (a few samples of this study predate the infection). Cell type and time point are not known.

This clonotype came up many times. The chain links TRBV5-4 to TRBJ2-3; 7 bases are shared with TRBD1. After removal of 4 bases from V and 0 bases from J, the junction contained 8 bases not matched to a gene. There are 16 residues in the CDR3. Germline-derived CDR1 and CDR2 are SGHNT and YYREEE (reference sequence). Written as DNA, the CDR3 is TGTGCCAGCAGCCTTGGACAGGCCTTTAGCACAGATACGCAGTATTTT. It specifies CASSLGQAFSTDTQYF.

This clonotype was seen more than once but under ten times. The rearrangement uses TRBV15 and TRBJ2-7, with D perhaps matching TRBD1 (6 bases). The CDR3 loop spans 12 amino acids. Germline V CDR1 and CDR2: LNHNV, YYDKDF (reference sequence). V was clipped by 8 bases and J by 7 bases, with 15 bases between them. Here the CDR3 reads CATSNTGIEQYF. As DNA, the CDR3 is TGTGCCACCTCCAATACAGGGATTGAGCAGTACTTC.

This clonotype was counted between two and nine times. The J gene is TRBJ2-3, the V gene TRBV20-1; TRBD2 matches 10 bases. Germline CDR1 is DFQATT and CDR2 is SNEGSKA (reference sequence). With 3 bases clipped from V and 8 bases from J, the junction kept 11 bases outside the gene matches. This CDR3 has 15 residues. The CDR3 region has the DNA TGCAGTGCTAGGAGTTTCCTAGCGGGAGTAGGTACGCAGTATTTT. Translation: CSARSFLAGVGTQYF.

The rearrangement links TRBV4-1 to TRBJ2-1; no clear D. The CDR3 covers 16 residues. V gave up 2 bases and J gave up 0 bases, with 11 bases separating them. Germline CDR1 MGHRA, CDR2 YSYEKL. In nucleotides, the CDR3 is TGCGCCAGCAGCCAACCGTTGGGGAACTCCTACAATGAGCAGTTCTTC. Encoded protein: CASSQPLGNSYNEQFF.

This clonotype was recorded a few times. This chain connects TRBV9 to TRBJ2-2; 8 bases are a match to TRBD1. The CDR3 covers 14 residues. CDR1 and CDR2 (germline): SGDLS, YYNGEE. Trimming cost V 6 bases and J 2 bases; bases outside gene matches: 3. CDR3 bases: TGTGCCAGCATGGGACAGGACAACACCGGGGAGCTGTTTTTT. The encoded protein is CASMGQDNTGELFF.

CDR3 region: CASSYGGGRAGELFF. The DNA of the CDR3 is TGTGCCAGCAGTTACGGCGGGGGCAGGGCCGGGGAGCTGTTTTTT. The rearrangement uses TRBV6-6 and TRBJ2-2; perhaps TRBD2 as D (7 bases). V dropped 2 bases and J dropped 6 bases, with 13 bases sitting between them. Germline V gene lookup returns CDR1 MNHNY and CDR2 SVGAGI (reference sequence). The CDR3 loop spans 15 amino acids.

This clonotype was counted many times. This chain uses TRBV3-1 with TRBJ2-7; a possible D gene is TRBD2 (6 bases). The CDR3 runs to 16 residues. V gave up 3 bases and J gave up 1 base, with 16 bases separating them. Germline loops: CDR1 LGHDT, CDR2 YNNKEL (reference sequence). CDR3 region: CASSHPAGQRSYEQYF. CDR3 nucleotides: TGTGCCAGCAGCCATCCTGCGGGGCAGAGGTCCTACGAGCAGTACTTC.

Many counts were recorded for this clonotype. The J gene is TRBJ1-2, the V gene TRBV3-1; 10 bases match TRBD1. J gave up 11 bases and V 1 base, and 4 bases lay outside the gene matches. In germline, CDR1 is LGHDT, CDR2 YNNKEL (reference sequence). The CDR3 consists of 13 residues. Here the CDR3 reads CASSQVRTGGYTF. CDR3 bases: TGTGCCAGCAGCCAAGTGAGGACAGGGGGATACACCTTC. Supplemented by reference TRBV3-1 and TRBJ1-2, the full variable domain reads DTAVSQTPKYLVTQMGNDKSIKCEQNLGHDTMYWYKQDSKKFLKIMFSYNNKELIINETVPNRFSPKSPDKAHLNLHINSLELGDSAVYFCASSQVRTGGYTFGSGTRLTVV.

The chain carries TRBV29-1 and TRBJ2-7; 8 nucleotides line up with TRBD2. CDR1 SQVTM and CDR2 ANQGSEA come from the germline V gene. V lost 3 bases to trimming and J lost 3 bases; unmatched junction nucleotides: 4. The CDR3 is made up of 13 amino acids. CDR3 coding DNA: TGCAGCGTTGATGAGGCGGGGGGCTACGAGCAGTACTTC. It yields the protein CSVDEAGGYEQYF.

This clonotype was detected many times. The V and J genes are TRBV7-9 and TRBJ2-7; D is ambiguous. The germline CDR1 and CDR2 sequences are SEHNR and FQNEAQ (reference sequence). There are 13 residues in the CDR3. Between the trimmed V and J ends, which lost 2 bases and 3 bases, there was a span of 8 bases. The CDR3 DNA follows: TGTGCCAGCAGCTTACAGGCTATCTACGAGCAGTACTTC. It codes for CASSLQAIYEQYF.

The V and J genes are TRBV4-1 and TRBJ1-5; no reliable D call. The CDR3 has 15 residues. Trimming pared 1 base from V and 5 bases from J, leaving 12 bases between. Looked up from germline, CDR1 is MGHRA and CDR2 is YSYEKL. This CDR3 reads CASSQAPTDYQPQHF. CDR3 nucleotide sequence: TGCGCCAGCAGCCAAGCACCCACAGATTATCAGCCCCAGCATTTT.

This chain uses TRBV6-1 with TRBJ2-3; D not certain. The CDR3 is 14 residues long. The V end lost 2 bases, the J end lost 6 bases, and 12 bases lay between the germline ends. The germline gives CDR1 MNHNS, CDR2 SASEGT. The CDR3 sequence: CASSELELWDTQYF. CDR3 DNA sequence: TGTGCCAGCAGTGAACTGGAGCTTTGGGATACGCAGTATTTT.

This clonotype was detected a few times. The chain joins TRBV18 to TRBJ1-1; TRBD1 matches 8 bases. The CDR3 is made up of 14 amino acids. J gave up 3 bases and V 6 bases, and 6 bases lay outside the gene matches. CDR1 and CDR2 (germline): KGHSH, LQKENI. The CDR3 sequence: CASSTGGRDTEAFF. The CDR3 DNA reads TGTGCCAGCTCCACAGGGGGAAGGGACACTGAAGCTTTCTTT.

This clonotype occurred many times. This rearrangement joins TRBV7-8 to TRBJ1-1, with D perhaps TRBD1 (5 bases). This CDR3 is 12 amino acids long. Germline lookup yields CDR1 SGHVS and CDR2 FQNEAQ. Trimming left V 4 bases short and J 4 bases short, with 7 bases between. The CDR3 here is CASSSGGTEAFF. DNA of the CDR3: TGTGCCAGCAGCTCGGGGGGCACTGAAGCTTTCTTT.

This clonotype has just a few counts. This chain joins TRBV14 and TRBJ2-5, with D possibly being TRBD1 or TRBD2 (5 bases each). Looked up from germline, CDR1 is SGHDN and CDR2 is FVKESK. V gave up 4 bases and J gave up 3 bases, with 9 bases separating them. The CDR3 is made up of 13 amino acids. CDR3 DNA sequence: TGTGCCAGCAGCCCCTGGGGGAAAGAGACCCAGTACTTC. Amino acid sequence: CASSPWGKETQYF.

This chain connects TRBV6-6 to TRBJ1-1, with TRBD1 as a possible D gene (6 bases). V dropped 4 bases and J dropped 5 bases, with 23 bases sitting between them. The CDR3 contains 17 residues. Germline values: CDR1 MNHNY, CDR2 SVGAGI (reference sequence). DNA of the CDR3: TGTGCCAGCAGTTCCCCGAACCAACAGGGCCCCGGGACTGAAGCTTTCTTT. Amino acids: CASSSPNQQGPGTEAFF.

The chain employs TRBV20-1 and TRBJ1-1; D is uncertain. This CDR3 has 11 amino acids. The V gene lost 5 bases and the J gene lost 4 bases, with 8 bases spanning the gap. In germline, CDR1 is DFQATT, CDR2 SNEGSKA (reference sequence). CDR3 sequence reads: CSALRSTEAFF. Written as DNA, the CDR3 is TGCAGTGCTTTGAGAAGCACTGAAGCTTTCTTT.

The rearrangement uses TRBV29-1 and TRBJ2-3, with D possibly matching TRBD1 (5 bases). Germline assignment: CDR1 SQVTM and CDR2 ANQGSEA. The CDR3 runs to 15 residues. V was trimmed by 2 bases and J by 2 bases, leaving 14 bases between them. CDR3 DNA sequence: TGCAGCGTTGAAACCCGGCAGGGTATCACAGATACGCAGTATTTT. Amino acids: CSVETRQGITDTQYF.

The chain carries TRBV16 and TRBJ2-7, with D maybe TRBD1 (6 bases). Trimming removed 1 base at V and 3 bases at J, with 13 bases between. The length of the CDR3 is 15 residues. Germline CDR1 KGHSY, CDR2 FQNENV. The CDR3 reads CASSQFTGIVYEQYF. For the CDR3, the DNA is TGTGCCAGCAGCCAATTTACAGGGATTGTCTACGAGCAGTACTTC. Combining the CDR3 with reference TRBV16 and TRBJ2-7 gives the whole variable domain GEEVAQTPKHLVRGEGQKAKLYCAPIKGHSYVFWYQQVLKNEFKFLISFQNENVFDETGMPKERFSAKCLPNSPCSLEIQATKLEDSAVYFCASSQFTGIVYEQYFGPGTRLTVT.

This clonotype has a handful of counts. The chain recombines TRBV5-5 with TRBJ1-1; perhaps TRBD1 as D (6 bases). Germline values: CDR1 SGHKS, CDR2 YYEKEE (reference sequence). V was trimmed by 7 bases and J by 1 base, leaving 17 bases between them. This CDR3 region has 15 residues. The CDR3, as DNA: TGTGCCAGCTTGGACGTGGGGGCATCGAACACTGAAGCTTTCTTT. Residues: CASLDVGASNTEAFF.